This T cell receptor beta chain appears in the sequencing data of a study of identical twins. Study outcomes and limitations: Insertions ran lower in abundant cord blood beta clonotypes, though not in memory repertoires.

Template switching (which added a universal primer site) was used, and cDNA carried unique molecular identifiers. TCRdb analysed the 5' RACE reads with MiXCR anew, one entry per CDR3 protein. The sample holds 210,000 or so distinct CDR3 sequences; around 6.8% are singletons and the top ten take 1.9%. Details on this clonotype: The antigen remains unidentified.

These sequences were also reported in another study, on yellow fever vaccine responses in identical twins.

This sequence originates from a woman between 18 and 29 years old in good health. Sequenced input: memory (CD45RO+) T cells sorted from blood.

Here the CDR3 reads CASSQLTSGGGADTQYF. The CDR3 nucleotides read TGCGCCAGCAGCCAACTAACTAGCGGAGGGGGGGCAGATACGCAGTATTTT. The rearrangement joins TRBV4-1 to TRBJ2-3, with 8 bases lining up with TRBD2. CDR3 length: 17 amino acids. Germline CDR1 reads MGHRA; CDR2 reads YSYEKL. Unmatched junction bases numbered 11, after V lost 2 bases and J lost 4 bases.